This T cell receptor (beta chain) was sequenced for a study of identical twins. In germline, CDR1 is MNHEY, CDR2 SMNVEV (reference sequence). The CDR3 has 13 residues. V was cut by 2 bases and J by 2 bases, with 6 bases left in between. This clonotype showed up just a few times. MiXCR, run by TCRdb on the 5' RACE reads, gives a single entry per CDR3 protein. The sample shows hundreds of thousands of distinct CDR3 sequences, 5.5% to 8% of them seen only once. The sample was also reused in another study, on yellow fever vaccine responses in identical twins.

This sequence was found in a woman aged 18 to 35 in good health. Sequenced: memory (CD45RO+) T cells sorted from blood. The rearrangement links TRBV27 to TRBJ1-2; D uncertain. The CDR3 sequence is CASSLRANYGYTF. The CDR3 DNA is TGTGCCAGCAGTTTAAGGGCGAACTATGGCTACACCTTC.